This TCR beta chain is drawn from a study of cytomegalovirus exposure and HLA in healthy donors (dated by TCRdb to the late 2010s). Regarding the complete study: According to a later analysis, the 120 validation repertoires were produced on the same platform as the approximately 600 repertoires of the first cohort. The study combined high-throughput TCR immunosequencing, statistical association of individual TCRs with disease status, and machine learning to predict cytomegalovirus infection status. The study was designed to test whether signatures of past pathogen exposure could be identified by cataloging public T cell receptors. Besides the first cohort of under 700 subjects, a separate validation cohort made up of over 95 different subjects was used. Overall study results and their limits: The validation cohort had no HLA typing available for a later analysis, so co-occurrence within that cohort was assessed over all 120 or so repertoires. Across donors, most TCR sequences were observed very rarely, whereas some public TCRs were present in many individuals. The authors suggested that the approach could potentially be extended to other disease states and immunological phenotypes. The study gave a list of 150 to 200 TCR beta chains associated with cytomegalovirus. A later analysis found that TCRs clustered in the first cohort also tended to co-occur in the 110 or so validation repertoires, with approximately 95% of cluster scores above 0. In vitro tests confirmed that three of the cytomegalovirus-associated TCR beta chains recognize cytomegalovirus antigens. Cytomegalovirus status was reported to be diagnosed by the classifier with high specificity and sensitivity in both the original and validation cohorts.

Library method: the immunoSEQ multiplex PCR assay. On the authors' methods: A statistical classification framework was developed to diagnose cytomegalovirus status using the catalog of TCR beta chain sequences. Sourced from immuneACCESS, this table was stored by TCRdb with only in-frame sequences that have V and J called. A share of the clones is absent; for the studies checked, an unresolved V gene accounts for under half, and the remainder has no known explanation. That table is the source of V, J and clone size, and D and trimming were worked out from the DNA. This sample comprises about 180,000 clones, approximately 81% of them detected only once. The ten largest clones take up approximately 15% of the sample. A word on this clone: This clone's antigen is unknown. Per-base qualities were not stored, and no clone one base away is much larger.

Trimming accounts for 3 bases at V and 9 bases at J, while the number of junction bases matched to no gene is 16. The CDR3, cysteine through phenylalanine, is 18 amino acids long. Solely the CDR3 DNA is kept, with 54 bases framed from the first base. The donors were included in the validation cohort of roughly 130 subjects, a group kept apart from the roughly 730-subject first cohort. The clonotype was recovered from a man aged 18-30 years in good health and CMV-seropositive. Material for sequencing was PBMCs. The sequence joins TRBV23-1 to TRBJ2-1; TRBD1 agrees with 11 junctional bases. TRBV23-1 counts as an open reading frame of uncertain function. The CDR3 in this case is CASSQKKAPGQGVGEQFF. The base sequence is TGCGCCAGCAGTCAGAAGAAGGCCCCGGGACAGGGGGTTGGTGAGCAGTTCTTC.